This T cell receptor (beta chain) was recorded in a study of blood T cell repertoires in COVID-19. Trimming at V came to 3 bases and at J to 8 bases, leaving 19 bases not matched to a gene. CDR3 length equals 19 residues. CDR1 is MNHEY and CDR2 is SVGEGT in the germline V gene. Authors' analysis steps: Counts of nucleated cells, estimated from reference gene primer amplification, were obtained. Sequenced by immunoSEQ multiplex PCR; TCRdb stores in-frame clones only, minus some. The V and J calls and clone size come from that table; D and trimming were worked out from the DNA. The sample holds about 250,000 clones, approximately 80% seen once.

Sequenced input: peripheral blood. The V and J genes are TRBV6-2 or TRBV6-3 and TRBJ2-1, with 10 bases that match TRBD2. This sequence originates from a woman aged 55-75 years with active or convalescent COVID-19. The CDR3 nucleotides are TGTGCCAGCAGTTATCCGCCTAGCGGGAGCGCCTATAGTCGGGATGAGCAGTTCTTC. It specifies CASSYPPSGSAYSRDEQFF.